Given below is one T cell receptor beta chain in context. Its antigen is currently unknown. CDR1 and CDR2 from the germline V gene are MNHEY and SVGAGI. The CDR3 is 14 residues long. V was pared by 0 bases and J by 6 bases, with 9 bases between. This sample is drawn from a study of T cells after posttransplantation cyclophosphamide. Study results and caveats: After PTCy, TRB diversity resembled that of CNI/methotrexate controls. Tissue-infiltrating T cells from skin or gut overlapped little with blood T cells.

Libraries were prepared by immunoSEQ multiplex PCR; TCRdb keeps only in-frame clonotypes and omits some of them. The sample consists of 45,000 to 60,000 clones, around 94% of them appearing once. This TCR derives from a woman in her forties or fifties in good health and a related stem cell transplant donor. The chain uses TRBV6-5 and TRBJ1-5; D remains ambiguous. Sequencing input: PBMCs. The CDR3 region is CASSYSYSSQPQHF. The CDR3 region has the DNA TGTGCCAGCAGTTACTCTTACAGCTCTCAGCCCCAGCATTTT.